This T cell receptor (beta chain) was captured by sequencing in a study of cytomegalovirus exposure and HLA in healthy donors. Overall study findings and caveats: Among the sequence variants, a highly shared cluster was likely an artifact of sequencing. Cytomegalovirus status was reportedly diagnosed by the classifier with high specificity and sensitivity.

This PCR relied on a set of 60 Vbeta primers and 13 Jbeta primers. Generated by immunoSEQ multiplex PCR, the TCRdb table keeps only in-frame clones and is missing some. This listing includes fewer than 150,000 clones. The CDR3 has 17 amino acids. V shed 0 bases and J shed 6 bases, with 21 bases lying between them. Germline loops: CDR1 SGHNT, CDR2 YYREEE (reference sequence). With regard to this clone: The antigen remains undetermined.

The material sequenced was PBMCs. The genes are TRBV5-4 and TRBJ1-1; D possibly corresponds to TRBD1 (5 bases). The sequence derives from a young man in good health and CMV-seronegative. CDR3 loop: CASSLALGGAGMAEAFF. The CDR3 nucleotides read TGTGCCAGCAGCTTGGCCTTAGGTGGAGCAGGGATGGCTGAAGCTTTCTTT.